This is a list of T cell receptor beta chains from one sample in a study of vaccination and CD4 T cells after COVID-19. What these receptors recognize is not known. TCRdb independently ran MiXCR on the PCR reads; one entry per CDR3 protein. The sample shows about 14,000 distinct CDR3 sequences, approximately 48% of them seen only once. Input material: CD4+ T cells from blood, cultured in vitro. These receptors all stem from a human donor who had recovered from COVID-19. Both conserved end residues are part of each CDR3. The D gene is left open where the match is weak. Expanded clones are given a class, and other clones once, few, many or no size at all.

V: TRBV20-1
J: TRBJ2-3
D: TRBD2
size: NA
CDR3: CSAVSGGATDTQYF
DNA: TGCAGTGCAGTTAGCGGGGGGGCCACAGATACGCAGTATTTT

V: TRBV7-9
J: TRBJ1-5
D: NA
size: NA
CDR3: CASRLGDQPQHF
DNA: TGTGCCAGCAGATTGGGTGACCAGCCCCAGCATTTT

V: TRBV7-3
J: TRBJ2-2
D: NA
size: NA
CDR3: CASSLTGSNTGELFF
DNA: TGTGCCAGCAGCTTAACTGGATCGAACACCGGGGAGCTGTTTTTT

V: TRBV28
J: TRBJ1-2
D: NA
size: large
CDR3: CASTLRRGWGYTF
DNA: TGTGCCAGCACCTTAAGGAGGGGGTGGGGCTACACCTTC

V: TRBV7-9
J: TRBJ2-1
D: TRBD2
size: few
CDR3: CASSYIAGGASEQFF
DNA: TGTGCCAGCAGCTATATAGCGGGAGGAGCATCTGAGCAGTTCTTC

V: TRBV12-3/TRBV12-4
J: TRBJ1-5
D: NA
size: NA
CDR3: CASSFGTQIARPQHF
DNA: TGTGCCAGCAGTTTCGGGACACAAATAGCAAGGCCCCAGCATTTT

V: TRBV27
J: TRBJ1-1
D: NA
size: NA
CDR3: CASSPRQNVNTEAFF
DNA: TGTGCCAGCAGTCCTAGACAGAACGTGAACACTGAAGCTTTCTTT

V: TRBV2
J: TRBJ1-2
D: TRBD1
size: NA
CDR3: CASSLTGINDGYTF
DNA: TGTGCCAGCAGTTTGACAGGGATAAATGATGGCTACACCTTC

V: TRBV28
J: TRBJ2-5
D: NA
size: medium-sized
CDR3: CASSSGKTQYF
DNA: TGTGCCAGCAGCTCCGGCAAGACCCAGTACTTC

V: TRBV30
J: TRBJ2-1
D: TRBD2
size: NA
CDR3: CAWTGLAGGSEQFF
DNA: TGTGCCTGGACGGGACTAGCGGGAGGGTCTGAGCAGTTCTTC

V: TRBV5-6
J: TRBJ1-2
D: TRBD1
size: medium-sized
CDR3: CASSLGGQGGYGYTF
DNA: TGTGCCAGCAGCTTGGGGGGACAGGGTGGCTATGGCTACACCTTC

V: TRBV20-1
J: TRBJ2-7
D: NA
size: NA
CDR3: CSASRNYEQYF
DNA: TGCAGTGCTAGTCGTAACTACGAGCAGTACTTC

V: TRBV6-4
J: TRBJ1-2
D: TRBD1
size: NA
CDR3: CASSVQGSGLYGYTF
DNA: TGTGCCAGCAGCGTACAGGGGAGCGGGCTCTATGGCTACACCTTC

V: TRBV28
J: TRBJ2-2
D: NA
size: few
CDR3: CASSPRGRKNTGELFF
DNA: TGTGCCAGCAGCCCTCGGGGGCGGAAGAACACCGGGGAGCTGTTTTTT

V: TRBV6-1
J: TRBJ1-2
D: NA
size: few
CDR3: CASRGPSLQGRRDGYTF
DNA: TGTGCCAGCAGAGGCCCGAGTTTACAGGGAAGACGGGATGGCTACACCTTC

V: TRBV7-6
J: TRBJ2-3
D: TRBD2
size: few
CDR3: CASSLEGRGTSGRATDTQYF
DNA: TGTGCCAGCAGCTTAGAAGGCCGCGGGACTAGCGGGAGGGCCACAGATACGCAGTATTTT

V: TRBV9
J: TRBJ2-7
D: NA
size: few
CDR3: CASSVVQETGSTYEQYF
DNA: TGTGCCAGCAGCGTAGTACAGGAGACAGGCTCTACCTACGAGCAGTACTTC

V: TRBV6-1
J: TRBJ2-1
D: TRBD2
size: NA
CDR3: CASRTSGGAVGLKNEQFF
DNA: TGTGCCAGCAGGACTAGCGGGGGGGCAGTAGGATTAAAAAATGAGCAGTTCTTC

V: TRBV2
J: TRBJ1-1
D: TRBD1
size: few
CDR3: CASSLETGALPEAFF
DNA: TGTGCCAGCAGCCTCGAGACAGGGGCCCTCCCTGAAGCTTTCTTT

V: TRBV2
J: TRBJ2-3
D: TRBD1
size: NA
CDR3: CASSRGTGRANTQYF
DNA: TGTGCCAGCAGTAGAGGGACAGGCCGGGCTAATACGCAGTATTTT

V: TRBV27
J: TRBJ2-7
D: NA
size: NA
CDR3: CASRSRGPPYEQYF
DNA: TGTGCCAGCCGAAGCCGGGGGCCCCCCTACGAGCAGTACTTC

V: TRBV28
J: TRBJ1-2
D: TRBD1
size: NA
CDR3: CASQKRGQDYGYTF
DNA: TGTGCCAGCCAGAAGAGGGGACAGGACTATGGCTACACCTTC

V: TRBV5-1
J: TRBJ2-5
D: TRBD1
size: once
CDR3: CASSLGMDREETQYF
DNA: TGCGCCAGCAGCTTAGGGATGGACAGGGAGGAGACCCAGTACTTC

V: TRBV28
J: TRBJ2-2
D: TRBD2
size: NA
CDR3: CASSLLGRLAGGNTGELFF
DNA: TGTGCCAGCAGTTTATTAGGAAGACTAGCGGGAGGGAACACCGGGGAGCTGTTTTTT

V: TRBV10-3
J: TRBJ2-2
D: NA
size: once
CDR3: CAISVSPGELFF
DNA: TGTGCCATCAGTGTGTCTCCCGGGGAGCTGTTTTTT

V: TRBV19
J: TRBJ2-7
D: TRBD1
size: NA
CDR3: CASSIGTGDYYEQYF
DNA: TGTGCCAGTAGTATCGGGACAGGGGATTACTACGAGCAGTACTTC

V: TRBV20-1
J: TRBJ2-2
D: NA
size: NA
CDR3: CSAPSHGELFF
DNA: TGCAGTGCTCCATCGCACGGGGAGCTGTTTTTT

V: TRBV20-1
J: TRBJ1-6
D: NA
size: large
CDR3: CSARDNLSLGGPLHF
DNA: TGCAGTGCTAGAGATAATCTGAGCCTGGGGGGTCCCCTCCACTTT

V: TRBV20-1
J: TRBJ2-3
D: NA
size: NA
CDR3: CSAGRAGASTDTQYF
DNA: TGCAGTGCTGGTAGAGCGGGCGCTAGCACAGATACGCAGTATTTT

V: TRBV12-3/TRBV12-4
J: TRBJ1-1
D: TRBD1
size: NA
CDR3: CASSLALGQVNTEAFF
DNA: TGTGCCAGCAGTTTAGCCCTCGGACAGGTAAACACTGAAGCTTTCTTT

V: TRBV6-2/TRBV6-3
J: TRBJ2-1
D: TRBD2
size: NA
CDR3: CASSTASSGGNEQFF
DNA: TGTGCCAGCAGTACCGCCAGCTCGGGGGGGAATGAGCAGTTCTTC

V: TRBV20-1
J: TRBJ2-3
D: NA
size: NA
CDR3: CSARDLRAGTDTQYF
DNA: TGCAGTGCTAGAGATCTGAGGGCGGGCACAGATACGCAGTATTTT

V: TRBV5-1
J: TRBJ1-6
D: TRBD1
size: NA
CDR3: CASSTDRNSYNSPLHF
DNA: TGCGCCAGCAGCACGGACAGGAACTCCTATAATTCACCCCTCCACTTT

V: TRBV7-2
J: TRBJ2-1
D: NA
size: few
CDR3: CASSLVSGSSYNEQFF
DNA: TGTGCCAGCAGCTTAGTGTCAGGGAGCTCCTACAATGAGCAGTTCTTC

V: TRBV21-1
J: TRBJ2-7
D: NA
size: NA
CDR3: CASSQQREVYYEQYF
DNA: TGTGCCAGCAGCCAACAGCGGGAGGTTTACTACGAGCAGTACTTC

V: TRBV7-9
J: TRBJ2-2
D: NA
size: NA
CDR3: CASSSSPPGRGGTGELFF
DNA: TGTGCCAGCAGCTCCTCCCCACCAGGCCGAGGAGGCACCGGGGAGCTGTTTTTT

V: TRBV27
J: TRBJ2-2
D: NA
size: NA
CDR3: CASSLDQSATGELFF
DNA: TGTGCCAGCAGTTTGGATCAGTCGGCTACCGGGGAGCTGTTTTTT

V: TRBV6-1
J: TRBJ2-2
D: NA
size: few
CDR3: CASSGGRMRTGELFF
DNA: TGTGCCAGCAGTGGAGGGAGAATGAGGACCGGGGAGCTGTTTTTT

V: TRBV28
J: TRBJ2-1
D: NA
size: NA
CDR3: CASSSTIEARPTNNEQFF
DNA: TGTGCCAGCTCCAGCACCATCGAGGCTCGTCCGACGAATAATGAGCAGTTCTTC

V: TRBV28
J: TRBJ1-1
D: NA
size: NA
CDR3: CASRPTTGWATEAFF
DNA: TGTGCCAGCAGGCCTACTACGGGGTGGGCCACTGAAGCTTTCTTT

V: TRBV20-1
J: TRBJ1-2
D: NA
size: few
CDR3: CSARQREGGASYTF
DNA: TGCAGTGCCAGACAAAGGGAGGGGGGGGCGAGCTACACCTTC

V: TRBV7-2
J: TRBJ2-1
D: TRBD2
size: few
CDR3: CASSLVETSSFYQFF
DNA: TGTGCCAGCAGCTTAGTCGAGACTAGCTCGTTCTATCAGTTCTTC

V: TRBV20-1
J: TRBJ1-4
D: NA
size: few
CDR3: CSATKSGDEKLFF
DNA: TGCAGTGCTACAAAGAGCGGGGATGAAAAACTGTTTTTT

V: TRBV19
J: TRBJ2-2
D: NA
size: few
CDR3: CASSAQGFTGELFF
DNA: TGTGCCAGTAGTGCCCAGGGATTCACCGGGGAGCTGTTTTTT

V: TRBV29-1
J: TRBJ2-5
D: NA
size: NA
CDR3: CSVASGTAETQYF
DNA: TGCAGCGTTGCCTCCGGGACGGCAGAGACCCAGTACTTC